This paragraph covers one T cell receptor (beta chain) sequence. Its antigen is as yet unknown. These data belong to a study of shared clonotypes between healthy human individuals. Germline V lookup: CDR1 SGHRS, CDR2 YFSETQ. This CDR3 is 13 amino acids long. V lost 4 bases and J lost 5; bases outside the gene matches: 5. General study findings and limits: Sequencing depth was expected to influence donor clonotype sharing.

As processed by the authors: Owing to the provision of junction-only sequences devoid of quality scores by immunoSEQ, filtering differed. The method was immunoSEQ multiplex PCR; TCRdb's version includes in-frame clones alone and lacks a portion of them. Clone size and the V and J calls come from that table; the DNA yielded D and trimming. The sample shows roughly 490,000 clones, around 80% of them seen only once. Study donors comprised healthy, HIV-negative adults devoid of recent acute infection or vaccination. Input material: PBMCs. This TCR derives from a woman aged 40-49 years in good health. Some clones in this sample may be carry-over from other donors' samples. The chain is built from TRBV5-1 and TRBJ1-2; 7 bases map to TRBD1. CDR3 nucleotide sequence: TGCGCCAGCAGCGGGGACAGAGGATATGGCTACACCTTC. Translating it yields CASSGDRGYGYTF.